This TCR beta chain emerged from a study of siplizumab effects on memory and regulatory T cells (dated by TCRdb to 2018 to 2020). Regarding the study in general: The study looked at the effect of siplizumab, an anti-CD2 antibody, on alloreactive T-cell subsets in allogeneic mixed lymphocyte reactions made from human PBMCs.

A remark on this clone: Its antigen specificity is not known. Within one base of it there is no much larger clone, and no base qualities were kept.

Sorted unstimulated T cells and proliferating T cells recovered from mixed lymphocyte reactions were subjected to TCRbeta CDR3 sequencing. Fresh whole blood from approximately 10 HLA-typed healthy donors was used to isolate PBMCs. Library construction relied on the immunoSEQ multiplex PCR assay. Around 100,000 TCR templates per sample were assayed by the deep sequencing platform. Genomic DNA extracted from sorted T cells was used for TCRbeta CDR3 sequencing. From the authors' description of their analysis: The R programming language was used for clonal analysis of TCRbeta CDR3 data. Unstimulated samples were compared with post-reaction CFSE-low samples to define alloreactive CD4+ and CD8+ clones. Regulatory or non-regulatory origin of alloreactive CD4+ clones was assigned by matching sequences to the sorted unstimulated Treg and non-Treg repertoires. TCRdb re-hosts the immuneACCESS table, in-frame sequences only. Its copies lack some clones; in the studies checked, an unresolved V gene accounts for under half of them, and the cause for the rest is not known. V, J and clone size reflect that table, while D and trimming were determined from the DNA. The sample table shows under 140,000 clones, and 92% are seen once. Under 1.5% of the sample is in the top ten clones.

Relative to germline, V is 2 bases shorter and J is 1 base shorter, with 8 bases between their ends. The CDR3 sequence holds 14 residues, the cysteine and phenylalanine included. CDR3 DNA is the only sequence kept; it has 42 bases, read in frame from the first base. As encoded in the germline V gene (reference sequence), CDR1 is MNHNY while CDR2 is SVGAGI. The investigation overall reported the following: Whether proliferating Tregs from siplizumab cultures were suppressive was not functionally confirmed. Among mappable alloreactive CD4+ clones, an average Treg-derived fraction of over 60% was observed with siplizumab, compared with 26.9% in control reactions. The cumulative frequency of alloreactive sequences that could be traced back to unstimulated CD4+ memory T cells was significantly reduced by siplizumab. Sequences below about 10^-5 frequency were poorly captured, so only a minor fraction of alloreactive clones could be mapped to unstimulated subsets. Greater diversity appeared to be present in unstimulated naive T cells than in memory T cells, and a substantial contribution to the alloresponse seemed to be made by naive cells. Roughly 75-95% of proliferating CD4+ or CD8+ clones could not be assigned a naive or memory phenotype.

This sequence uses TRBV6-6 and TRBJ1-2; a confident D gene designation cannot be given. This TCR came from a human donor in good health. What was sequenced was CD4+ T cells sorted from blood. The encoded CDR3 is CASSYDSINYGYTF. The nucleotide sequence is given as TGTGCCAGCAGTTACGATAGCATTAACTATGGCTACACCTTC.